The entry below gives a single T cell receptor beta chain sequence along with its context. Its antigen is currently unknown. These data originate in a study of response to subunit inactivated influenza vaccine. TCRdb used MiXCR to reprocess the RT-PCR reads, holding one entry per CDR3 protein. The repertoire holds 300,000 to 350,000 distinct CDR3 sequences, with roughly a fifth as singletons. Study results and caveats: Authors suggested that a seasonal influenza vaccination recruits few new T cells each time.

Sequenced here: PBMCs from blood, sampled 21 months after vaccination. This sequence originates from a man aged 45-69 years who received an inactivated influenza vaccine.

Here the CDR3 reads CASSLTPGLALGELFF. In DNA form, the CDR3 reads TGTGCCAGCAGCTTGACACCGGGACTAGCGTTAGGGGAGCTGTTTTTT. The rearrangement links TRBV7-6 to TRBJ2-2; 10 nucleotides agree with TRBD2. This CDR3 spans 16 amino acids. V was clipped by 3 bases and J by 8 bases; unmatched bases: 9. Germline-derived CDR1 and CDR2 are SGHVS and FNYEAQ.